The subject of this entry is one T cell receptor (beta chain). Antigen: not known. The sample comes from a study of PD-1 blockade in classical Hodgkin lymphoma. Using immunoSEQ multiplex PCR, the repertoire was profiled, and TCRdb retains in-frame clones only, with some absent. This table has 90,000 or so clones, around 80% appearing once. Specified time point: cycle 4 day 1 (C4D1), after more than five weeks of nivolumab. Patients all relapsed after autologous stem cell transplantation, and there was variation in brentuximab vedotin exposure. From germline, CDR1 is SGDLS and CDR2 YYNGEE. This CDR3 has 16 amino acids. Germline trimming cut 3 bases from V and 0 bases from J; bases unmatched to any gene: 7. Study-level results: By C4D1, diversity of CD4+ TCRs had risen significantly, whereas that of CD8+ TCRs had not.

Specimen: peripheral blood mononuclear cells (PBMCs), collected before the fourth cycle of nivolumab. The gene calls are TRBV9 and TRBJ2-3, with 7 bases identical to TRBD2. This clonotype originated in a human donor with classical Hodgkin lymphoma. CDR3 residues: CASSGYSSGSTDTQYF. The CDR3, as DNA: TGTGCCAGCAGCGGATACAGTAGCGGGAGCACAGATACGCAGTATTTT.